What follows is one TCR beta chain and its context. This clonotype came up a few times. Its antigen is still unknown. Base qualities are missing; no much larger clone stands one base away. Donors were 40 or so systemically healthy Caucasian individuals from Russia aged roughly 6 to 90 years. Ten milliliters of peripheral blood were drawn from each donor into EDTA-treated Vacutainer tubes. Ficoll-Paque density-gradient centrifugation was used to isolate PBMCs, with at least 6.5 million per sample. Total RNA, at least 6 micrograms per sample, was extracted from PBMCs with Trizol reagent. The percentages of naive CD45RAhigh/CD27high T cells were determined by flow cytometry on a PBMC aliquot from every donor. This sample is part of a study of blood T cells in healthy people across ages (dated by TCRdb to between 2015 and 2016). The study in broad terms: Template switching captured roughly one uniquely barcoded TCR beta cDNA molecule per two T cells in model experiments. To avoid experimental bias, donors of different ages were spread randomly across the sequencing lanes. Two additional independent replicas of 1 million unique cDNA reads from the same blood draw were analyzed for two donors (one aged 18 to 29 and one aged 80 or older). The donors were divided into four age groups: young (average around 17 years), middle-aged (approximately 42), aged (62) and long-lived (approximately 74). To track age-related changes in TCR beta repertoire diversity, the study relied on deep sequencing normalized with unique cDNA molecular identifiers. What the work shows at the level of the full study, not this receptor alone: Total diversity estimates from one million sequenced T cells were considered lower bounds and underestimates. The long-lived group showed more naive CD4+ T cells, fewer expanded clones and increased TCR diversity than the aged group, suggesting age selection. Observed TCR beta diversity per million T cells fell roughly linearly with age, and a significant reduction was already apparent by age around 40. There was a strong correlation between observed TCR beta diversity and the percentage of naive T cells measured by flow cytometry. Because profiling used bulk unsorted PBMCs, naive and antigen-experienced compartments could not be compared conclusively. Donor CMV infection status was unknown, potentially confounding age-related changes in expanded clonotypes.

The library was generated by 5' RACE. TCRdb records Illumina HiSeq 2500 as the sequencer. A second PCR of roughly 7 to 11 cycles was run with a J-beta primer mix and a sample-barcoded 5' primer. A template-switch 5' adaptor carrying 12 random nucleotides introduced a unique molecular identifier onto each TCR beta cDNA molecule. At least 3 million CDR3-containing paired-end reads were obtained from each sample. All of the RNA was converted into first-strand cDNA using the Mint cDNA synthesis kit, with a TRBC-specific oligonucleotide serving as the primer. Following uracil-DNA glycosylase treatment, a first 18-cycle PCR with universal primers M1SS and BC2_uni_R was performed on all cDNA. Processing in the source paper ran as follows. For normalization, 1 million high-quality reads were randomly selected from each sample, with every read carrying a distinct molecular identifier. Reads sharing molecular identifiers were discarded rather than binned into consensus sequences. CDR3 identification, clonotype clustering and error correction used MiTCR with a Q25 quality threshold and the strictest error-elimination algorithm. A nonparametric unseen species model using Euler transformation provided a lower-bound estimate of total TCR beta diversity. The public reads were quality trimmed at Q25 with fastp and then assembled into clones with MiXCR by TCRdb, keeping productive beta chains. Duplicate CDR3 protein sequences are folded into a single record with the most common DNA and genes. The V and J calls were determined by TCRdb, not by the authors. A total of about 1.5 million distinct CDR3 sequences appear in this sample, roughly 43% of them only once. The top ten hold under 5% of the sample.

This receptor was identified in a woman in her late teens or twenties in good health. The specimen was blood.

The bases read TGCAGTGCTGGACGGACCTTTGAAGCTTTCTTT. The resulting protein is CSAGRTFEAFF. The V gene is TRBV20-1 and the J gene is TRBJ1-1; confidence is insufficient to name the D gene. CDR1 and CDR2 (DFQATT, SNEGSKA) derive from the germline V gene (reference sequence). At the junction V is shortened by 5 bases and J by 7 bases, with 11 bases in between. Inclusive of the bounding cysteine and phenylalanine, the CDR3 is 11 residues long. Just the 33-base CDR3 DNA is kept, in frame starting at base 1.